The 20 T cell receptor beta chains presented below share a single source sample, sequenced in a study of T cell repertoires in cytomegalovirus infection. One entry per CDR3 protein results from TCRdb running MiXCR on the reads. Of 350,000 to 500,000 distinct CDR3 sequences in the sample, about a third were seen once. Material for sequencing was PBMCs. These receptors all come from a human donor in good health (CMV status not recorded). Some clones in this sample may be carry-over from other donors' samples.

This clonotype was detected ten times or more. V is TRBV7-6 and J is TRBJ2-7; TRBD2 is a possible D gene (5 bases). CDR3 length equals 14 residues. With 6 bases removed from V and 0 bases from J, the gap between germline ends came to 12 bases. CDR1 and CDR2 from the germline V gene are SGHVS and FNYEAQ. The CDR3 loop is CASSSAPSSYEQYF. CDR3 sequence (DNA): TGTGCCAGCAGTAGCGCCCCTAGCTCCTACGAGCAGTACTTC. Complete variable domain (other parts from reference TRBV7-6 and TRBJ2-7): GAGVSQSPRYKVTKRGQDVALRCDPISGHVSLYWYRQALGQGPEFLTYFNYEAQQDKSGLPNDRFSAERPEGSISTLTIQRTEQRDSAMYRCASSSAPSSYEQYFGPGTRLTVT.

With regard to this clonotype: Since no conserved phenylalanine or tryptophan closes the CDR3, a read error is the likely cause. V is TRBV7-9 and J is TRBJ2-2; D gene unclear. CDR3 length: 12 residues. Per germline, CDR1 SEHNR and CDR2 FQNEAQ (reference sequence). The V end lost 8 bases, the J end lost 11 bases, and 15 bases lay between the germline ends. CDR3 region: CASPVGLGELFL. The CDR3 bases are TGTGCCAGCCCCGTAGGGCTCGGAGAGCTGTTTCTT.

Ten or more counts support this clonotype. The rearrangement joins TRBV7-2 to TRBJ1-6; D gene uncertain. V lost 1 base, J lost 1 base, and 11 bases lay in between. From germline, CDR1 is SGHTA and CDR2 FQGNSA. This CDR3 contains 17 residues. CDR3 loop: CASSLDPAGSYNSPLHF. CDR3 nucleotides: TGTGCCAGCAGCTTAGATCCGGCGGGGTCCTATAATTCACCCCTCCACTTT. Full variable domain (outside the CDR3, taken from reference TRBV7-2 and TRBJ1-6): GAGVSQSPSNKVTEKGKDVELRCDPISGHTALYWYRQSLGQGLEFLIYFQGNSAPDKSGLPSDRFSAERTGGSVSTLTIQRTQQEDSAVYLCASSLDPAGSYNSPLHFGNGTRLTVT.

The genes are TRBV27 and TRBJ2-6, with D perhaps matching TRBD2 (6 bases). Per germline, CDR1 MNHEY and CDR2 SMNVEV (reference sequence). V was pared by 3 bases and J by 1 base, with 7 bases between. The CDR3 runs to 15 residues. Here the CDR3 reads CASSFRESGANVLTF. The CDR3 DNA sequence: TGTGCCAGCAGTTTTCGGGAGTCTGGGGCCAACGTCCTGACTTTC.

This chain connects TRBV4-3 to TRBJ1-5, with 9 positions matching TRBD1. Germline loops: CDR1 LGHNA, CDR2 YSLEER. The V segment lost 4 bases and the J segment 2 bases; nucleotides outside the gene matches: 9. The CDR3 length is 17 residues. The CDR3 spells CASSPKDRGHRNQPQHF. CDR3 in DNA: TGCGCCAGCAGCCCTAAGGACAGGGGCCATCGCAATCAGCCCCAGCATTTT.

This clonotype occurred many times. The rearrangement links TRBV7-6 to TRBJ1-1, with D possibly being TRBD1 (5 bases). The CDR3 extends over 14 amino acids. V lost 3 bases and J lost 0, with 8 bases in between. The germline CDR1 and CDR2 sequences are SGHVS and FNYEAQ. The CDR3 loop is CASSFGGVNTEAFF. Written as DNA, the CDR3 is TGTGCCAGCAGCTTTGGGGGAGTGAACACTGAAGCTTTCTTT.

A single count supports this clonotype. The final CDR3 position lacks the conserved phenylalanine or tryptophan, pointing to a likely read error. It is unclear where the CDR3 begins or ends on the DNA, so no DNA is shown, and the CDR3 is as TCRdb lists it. The CDR3 region is CASRQGPSSYNEQFV. V usage is TRBV12-2 and J usage is TRBJ2-1; the DNA was not compared with TRBD2, the D call given in the table. TRBV12-2 is tagged as a pseudogene. The CDR3 region is 15 residues in length, termini included.

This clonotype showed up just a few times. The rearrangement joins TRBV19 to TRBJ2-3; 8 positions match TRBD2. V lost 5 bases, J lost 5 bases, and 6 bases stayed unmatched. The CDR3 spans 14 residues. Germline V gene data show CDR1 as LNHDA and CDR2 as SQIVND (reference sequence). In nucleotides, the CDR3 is TGTGCCAGTAGTTTTGGACTAGCTAAAGATACGCAGTATTTT. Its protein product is CASSFGLAKDTQYF. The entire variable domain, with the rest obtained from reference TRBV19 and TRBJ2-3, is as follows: DGGITQSPKYLFRKEGQNVTLSCEQNLNHDAMYWYRQDPGQGLRLIYYSQIVNDFQKGDIAEGYSVSREKKESFPLTVTSAQKNPTAFYLCASSFGLAKDTQYFGPGTRLTVL.

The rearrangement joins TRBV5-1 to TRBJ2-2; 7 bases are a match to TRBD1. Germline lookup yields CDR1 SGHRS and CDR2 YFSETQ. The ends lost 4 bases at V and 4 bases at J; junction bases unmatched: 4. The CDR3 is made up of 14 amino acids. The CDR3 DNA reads TGCGCCAGCAGCCTGGGACAGTCCACCGGGGAGCTGTTTTTT. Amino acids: CASSLGQSTGELFF. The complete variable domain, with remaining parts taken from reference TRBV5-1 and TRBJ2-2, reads KAGVTQTPRYLIKTRGQQVTLSCSPISGHRSVSWYQQTPGQGLQFLFEYFSETQRNKGNFPGRFSGRQFSNSRSEMNVSTLELGDSALYLCASSLGQSTGELFFGEGSRLTVL.

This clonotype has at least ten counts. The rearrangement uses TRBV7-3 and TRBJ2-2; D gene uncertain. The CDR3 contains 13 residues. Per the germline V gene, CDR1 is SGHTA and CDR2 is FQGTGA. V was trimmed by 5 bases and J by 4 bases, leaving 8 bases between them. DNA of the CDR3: TGTGCCAGCAGCCAATATACCACCGGGGAGCTGTTTTTT. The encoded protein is CASSQYTTGELFF.

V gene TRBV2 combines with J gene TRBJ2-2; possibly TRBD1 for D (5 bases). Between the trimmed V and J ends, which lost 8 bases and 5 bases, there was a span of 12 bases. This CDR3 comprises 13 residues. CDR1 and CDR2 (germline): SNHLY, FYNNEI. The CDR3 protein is CASLRDGTGELFF. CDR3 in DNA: TGTGCCAGCCTCAGGGATGGGACCGGGGAGCTGTTTTTT.

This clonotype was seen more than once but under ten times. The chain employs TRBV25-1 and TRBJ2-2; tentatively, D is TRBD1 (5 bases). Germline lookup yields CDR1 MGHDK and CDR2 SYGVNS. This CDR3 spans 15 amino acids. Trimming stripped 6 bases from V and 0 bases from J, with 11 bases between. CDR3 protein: CASSDSYTNTGELFF. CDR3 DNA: TGTGCCAGCAGCGACAGCTACACGAACACCGGGGAGCTGTTTTTT.

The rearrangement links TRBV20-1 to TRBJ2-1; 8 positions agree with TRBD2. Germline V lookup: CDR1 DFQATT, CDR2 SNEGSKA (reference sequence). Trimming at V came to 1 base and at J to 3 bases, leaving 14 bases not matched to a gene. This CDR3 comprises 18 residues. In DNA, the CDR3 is TGCAGTGCTAGAGCCAGCGGGGGCTCCCTTGCGTACTACAATGAGCAGTTCTTC. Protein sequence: CSARASGGSLAYYNEQFF.

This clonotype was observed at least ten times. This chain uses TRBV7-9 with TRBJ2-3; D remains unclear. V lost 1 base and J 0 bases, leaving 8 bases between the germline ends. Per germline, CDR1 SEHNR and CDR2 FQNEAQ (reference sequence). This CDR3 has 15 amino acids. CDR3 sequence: CASSLGQISTDTQYF. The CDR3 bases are TGTGCCAGCAGCTTAGGGCAGATCAGCACAGATACGCAGTATTTT. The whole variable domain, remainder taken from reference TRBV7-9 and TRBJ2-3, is DTGVSQNPRHKITKRGQNVTFRCDPISEHNRLYWYRQTLGQGPEFLTYFQNEAQLEKSRLLSDRFSAERPKGSFSTLEIQRTEQGDSAMYLCASSLGQISTDTQYFGPGTRLTVL.

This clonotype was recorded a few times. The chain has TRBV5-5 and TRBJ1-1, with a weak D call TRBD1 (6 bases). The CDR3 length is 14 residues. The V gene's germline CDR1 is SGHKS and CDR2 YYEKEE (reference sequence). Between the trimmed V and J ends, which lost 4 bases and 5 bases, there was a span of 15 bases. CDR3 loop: CASSPPTGGTEAFF. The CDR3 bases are TGTGCCAGCAGCCCTCCGACAGGAGGTACTGAAGCTTTCTTT.

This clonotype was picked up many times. The CDR3 spells CASSLGPLTSGPSYNEQFF. The CDR3 DNA reads as TGTGCCAGCAGCTTAGGTCCTCTGACTAGCGGTCCATCCTACAATGAGCAGTTCTTC. The gene calls are TRBV7-9 and TRBJ2-1, with 9 bases fitting TRBD2. The V gene end was trimmed by 1 base and the J gene end by 1 base; junction bases not matched to a gene: 11. Germline V CDR1 and CDR2: SEHNR, FQNEAQ (reference sequence). This CDR3 is built from 19 residues.

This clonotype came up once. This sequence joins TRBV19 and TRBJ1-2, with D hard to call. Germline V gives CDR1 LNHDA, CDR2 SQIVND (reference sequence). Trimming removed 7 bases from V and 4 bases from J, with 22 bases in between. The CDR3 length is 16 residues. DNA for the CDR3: TGTGCCAGTAAAGGATGGTTGGGGAGCCATGGCTATGGCTACACCTTC. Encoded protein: CASKGWLGSHGYGYTF.

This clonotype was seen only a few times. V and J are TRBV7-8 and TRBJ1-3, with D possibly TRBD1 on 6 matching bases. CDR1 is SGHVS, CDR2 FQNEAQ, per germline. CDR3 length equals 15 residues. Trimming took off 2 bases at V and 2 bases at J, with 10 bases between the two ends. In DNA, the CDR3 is TGTGCCAGCAGCTTAACAGGGAACGCTGGAAACACCATATATTTT. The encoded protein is CASSLTGNAGNTIYF.

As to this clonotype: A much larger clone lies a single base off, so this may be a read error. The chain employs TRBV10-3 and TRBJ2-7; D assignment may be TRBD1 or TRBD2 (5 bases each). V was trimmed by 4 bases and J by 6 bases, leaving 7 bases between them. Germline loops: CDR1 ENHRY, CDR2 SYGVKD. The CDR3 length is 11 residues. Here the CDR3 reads CAISVGGEQYF. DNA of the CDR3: TGTGCCATCAGTGTTGGGGGCGAGCAGTACTTC.

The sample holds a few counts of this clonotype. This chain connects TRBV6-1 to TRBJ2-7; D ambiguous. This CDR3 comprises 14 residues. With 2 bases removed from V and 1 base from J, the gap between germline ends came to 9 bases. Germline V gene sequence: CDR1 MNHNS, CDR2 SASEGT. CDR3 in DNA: TGTGCCAGCAGTGAAATACAGACTTCCTACGAGCAGTACTTC. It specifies CASSEIQTSYEQYF.